The 10 T cell receptor beta chains below come from one sample, sequenced in a study of blood T cell repertoires in COVID-19. Here immunoSEQ multiplex PCR was the method, and the copy in TCRdb shows in-frame clones only, minus some. The sample consists of about 30,000 clones, around 84% of them appearing once. The source material was peripheral blood. The receptors shown here come from a man in his 70s with acute or convalescent COVID-19.

V usage is TRBV19 and J usage is TRBJ2-6; tentative D call: TRBD2 (7 bases). V was pared by 11 bases and J by 3 bases, with 11 bases between. The CDR3 has 13 amino acids. Germline values: CDR1 LNHDA, CDR2 SQIVND (reference sequence). CDR3 amino acids: CAAGAGGANVLTF. Here the CDR3 DNA reads TGTGCCGCGGGGGCAGGTGGGGCCAACGTCCTGACTTTC. Using reference TRBV19 and TRBJ2-6 for the parts outside the CDR3, the full variable domain is DGGITQSPKYLFRKEGQNVTLSCEQNLNHDAMYWYRQDPGQGLRLIYYSQIVNDFQKGDIAEGYSVSREKKESFPLTVTSAQKNPTAFYLCAAGAGGANVLTFGAGSRLTVL.

The chain recombines TRBV29-1 with TRBJ1-4; TRBD1 matches 7 bases. V gave up 6 bases and J gave up 6 bases; unmatched junction bases: 7. CDR3 size: 13 residues. Per germline, CDR1 SQVTM and CDR2 ANQGSEA. CDR3: CSVMDRTDEKLFF. The CDR3 DNA sequence: TGCAGCGTGATGGACAGGACGGATGAAAAACTGTTTTTT. The full variable domain, completed using reference TRBV29-1 and TRBJ1-4, is SAVISQKPSRDICQRGTSLTIQCQVDSQVTMMFWYRQQPGQSLTLIATANQGSEATYESGFVIDKFPISRPNLTFSTLTVSNMSPEDSSIYLCSVMDRTDEKLFFGSGTQLSVL.

V usage is TRBV3-1 (or the pseudogene TRBV3-2) and J usage is TRBJ1-3, with D uncertain. The CDR3 sequence is 14 residues long. Trimming removed 5 bases at V and 4 bases at J, with 12 bases between. Looked up from germline, CDR1 is LGHDT and CDR2 is YNNKEL (reference sequence). The CDR3 DNA sequence: TGTGCCAGCAGCGACCGGGCGGGGGGAAACACCATATATTTT. Residues: CASSDRAGGNTIYF.

The chain uses TRBV27 and TRBJ1-2; possible D gene TRBD1, 6 bases. The germline V and J ends were trimmed by 6 bases and 3 bases, with 14 bases remaining between them. From germline, CDR1 is MNHEY and CDR2 SMNVEV (reference sequence). The length of the CDR3 is 14 residues. The CDR3 nucleotides read TGTGCCAGCAGCCGGGGGGGGCGCGACTATGGCTACACCTTC. Translated, it gives CASSRGGRDYGYTF.

There are a few counts of this clone. V usage is TRBV7-8 and J usage is TRBJ2-7; 8 nucleotides align to TRBD2. Germline V gives CDR1 SGHVS, CDR2 FQNEAQ. The CDR3 has 15 residues. After removal of 5 bases from V and 0 bases from J, the junction contained 6 bases not matched to a gene. The DNA of the CDR3 is TGTGCCAGCAGCCGGGGGGGGACGGCCTCCTACGAGCAGTACTTC. This gives the protein CASSRGGTASYEQYF. Full variable domain (missing parts from reference TRBV7-8 and TRBJ2-7): GAGVSQSPRYKVAKRGQDVALRCDPISGHVSLFWYQQALGQGPEFLTYFQNEAQLDKSGLPSDRFFAERPEGSVSTLKIQRTQQEDSAVYLCASSRGGTASYEQYFGPGTRLTVT.

The V and J genes are TRBV6-5 and TRBJ1-1, with D uncertain. The CDR3 spans 14 residues. Per the germline V gene, CDR1 is MNHEY and CDR2 is SVGAGI. V was trimmed by 9 bases and J by 1 base, leaving 15 bases between them. The CDR3 DNA sequence: TGTGCCAGTCACCTTATCCATAGGAACACTGAAGCTTTCTTT. Residues: CASHLIHRNTEAFF.

The J gene is TRBJ1-1, the V gene TRBV19; the D gene is possibly TRBD1 (6 bases). The V gene lost 4 bases and the J gene lost 0 bases, with 12 bases spanning the gap. The CDR3 has 15 amino acids. Germline loops: CDR1 LNHDA, CDR2 SQIVND (reference sequence). The CDR3 is CASSTGAYMNTEAFF. CDR3 in DNA: TGTGCCAGTAGTACAGGGGCCTACATGAACACTGAAGCTTTCTTT. The whole variable domain, remainder taken from reference TRBV19 and TRBJ1-1, is DGGITQSPKYLFRKEGQNVTLSCEQNLNHDAMYWYRQDPGQGLRLIYYSQIVNDFQKGDIAEGYSVSREKKESFPLTVTSAQKNPTAFYLCASSTGAYMNTEAFFGQGTRLTVV.

The V call is TRBV10-1, the J call TRBJ1-4; D not certain. CDR3 size: 14 residues. Germline CDR1 reads WNHNN; CDR2 reads SYGVQD (reference sequence). The V end lost 10 bases, the J end lost 7 bases, and 19 bases lay between the germline ends. CDR3 sequence: CATSPAFSGEKLFF. The CDR3 DNA is TGCGCCACGTCGCCCGCGTTCAGCGGTGAAAAACTGTTTTTT.

This clone was counted once. V gene TRBV24-1 combines with J gene TRBJ2-5; D perhaps matches TRBD1 (6 bases). Germline lookup yields CDR1 KGHDR and CDR2 SFDVKD. Trimming removed 3 bases at V and 4 bases at J, with 11 bases between. CDR3 length: 14 amino acids. The CDR3 bases are TGTGCCACCAGTGATACAGGGATGGGAGAGACCCAGTACTTC. Translated, it gives CATSDTGMGETQYF.

V usage is TRBV5-1 and J usage is TRBJ2-2, with a tentative D call TRBD2 (6 bases). The germline V gene has CDR1 SGHRS and CDR2 YFSETQ. The V gene lost 5 bases and the J gene lost 3 bases, with 14 bases spanning the gap. The CDR3 contains 15 residues. This chain's CDR3 is CASRGFGGDTGELFF. The CDR3 nucleotides read TGCGCCAGCAGAGGGTTCGGGGGTGACACCGGGGAGCTGTTTTTT.